This TCR beta chain was sequenced in a study of beta chain features in type 1 diabetes. Whole-study findings and limits: Researchers report that Type 1 diabetes patients had moderately but significantly shorter TCRB CDR3s across all four CD4+ subsets.

Central memory, naive, regulatory and stem cell-like memory CD4+ cells were sorted by CD45RO/CCR7/CD25/CD127/CD95/CD27. This clone was counted only a few times. The antigen remains unidentified. The whole isolated RNA underwent reverse transcription, so sequencing captured expressed TCRB transcripts. The table came from immunoSEQ multiplex PCR; TCRdb's copy has only in-frame clones and leaves some out. The profile shows hundreds of thousands of clones, about an eighth of them singletons. Germline V gene data show CDR1 as SQVTM and CDR2 as ANQGSEA. The CDR3 runs to 14 residues. The germline V and J ends were trimmed by 2 bases and 6 bases, with 14 bases remaining between them.

This receptor was taken from a man in his late teens or twenties with type 1 diabetes. V and J are TRBV29-1 and TRBJ2-1, with a possible D match to TRBD1 (6 bases). Sample: naive CD4+ T cells from blood. CDR3 DNA: TGCAGCGTTGAACGGCAGGGGAAGAGCAATGAGCAGTTCTTC. It is translated as CSVERQGKSNEQFF.